This T cell receptor beta chain derives from a study of T cells in localized non-small cell lung cancer. Profiling relied on immunoSEQ multiplex PCR, and the TCRdb table lists in-frame clones only, not all of them. Seen here are about 21,000 clones, about 80% observed once, and the top ten hold 3.5% to 5.5%. Study-level results: Greater T cell density in blood accompanied longer overall survival. The tumor had only one region sequenced, so heterogeneity remains possible. Of the top 100 tumor clones, median around 55 were in adjacent lung, some 29 among its top 100.

The V and J ends lost 6 bases and 4 bases respectively, with 12 bases between them. Germline V gene data show CDR1 as SGHAT and CDR2 as FQNNGV. This CDR3 comprises 14 residues. Points on this clone: Its antigen is still unknown.

The chain uses TRBV11-2 and TRBJ2-2; D perhaps matches TRBD1 (6 bases). The sequencing used peripheral blood, collected before any cancer treatment. This TCR came from a man aged 40-75 years with stage I lung adenocarcinoma. The CDR3 DNA is TGTGCCAGCAGGTCCGGGACACTCACCGGGGAGCTGTTTTTT. Amino acids: CASRSGTLTGELFF.